The next 9 T cell receptor beta chains were all read from a single sample in a study of CD8 T cells in Susac syndrome. Reverse transcription of roughly 0.5 to 1 ug RNA was performed with random hexamers. TCRdb reanalysed the immunoSEQ multiplex PCR reads using MiXCR and keeps one entry per CDR3 protein. The sample lists approximately 100,000 distinct CDR3 sequences, 85% to 95% occurring once. Sequenced: CD4+ T cells from PBMCs. These receptors all stem from a human donor in good health.

The chain joins TRBV15 to TRBJ1-2; D unresolved. This CDR3 spans 15 amino acids. With 6 bases removed from V and 5 bases from J, the gap between germline ends came to 19 bases. Germline CDR1 reads LNHNV; CDR2 reads YYDKDF (reference sequence). The CDR3 DNA reads TGTGCCACCAGTGTTGACCCCTCGGTGCGTTATGGCTACACCTTC. It yields the protein CATSVDPSVRYGYTF.

This chain uses TRBV18 with TRBJ2-5, with a tentative D call TRBD1 (6 bases). CDR1 and CDR2 (germline): KGHSH, LQKENI. The CDR3 spans 15 residues. Trimming left V 4 bases short and J 5 bases short, with 17 bases between. For the CDR3, the DNA is TGTGCCAGCTCACTGCTCGCGCAGGGGAAGGAGACCCAGTACTTC. Translation gives CASSLLAQGKETQYF.

This CDR3 reads CASSSLTVTRYTF. CDR3 nucleotides: TGTGCCAGCTCCAGTCTGACGGTTACCCGCTACACCTTC. The rearrangement uses TRBV3-1 and TRBJ1-2; D ambiguous. This CDR3 spans 13 amino acids. Germline V gives CDR1 LGHDT, CDR2 YNNKEL (reference sequence). Trimming shortened V by 8 bases and J by 9 bases, and 19 bases separated the two germline ends.

J is TRBJ2-6 and V is TRBV2, with 8 bases identical to TRBD2. The germline V gene has CDR1 SNHLY and CDR2 FYNNEI. V shed 0 bases and J 0 bases; nucleotides not matched to a gene: 10. The length of the CDR3 is 20 residues. CDR3 amino acids: CASSEAASGGYPSGANVLTF. The CDR3 nucleotides are TGTGCCAGCAGTGAAGCGGCGAGCGGGGGTTACCCCTCTGGGGCCAACGTCCTGACTTTC.

The chain links TRBV20-1 to TRBJ2-7; D gene unclear. Looked up from germline, CDR1 is DFQATT and CDR2 is SNEGSKA (reference sequence). Trimming removed 1 base from V and 5 bases from J, with 15 bases in between. This CDR3 region has 14 residues. The chain's CDR3 is CSARGRWGSDEQYF. The CDR3 DNA follows: TGCAGTGCTAGAGGGCGGTGGGGATCGGACGAGCAGTACTTC.

V is TRBV5-1 and J is TRBJ1-5; TRBD1 matches 9 bases. This CDR3 is built from 14 residues. CDR1 SGHRS and CDR2 YFSETQ come from the germline V gene. Germline trimming cut 4 bases from V and 7 bases from J; bases unmatched to any gene: 6. In DNA form, the CDR3 reads TGCGCCAGCAGCCCGCTACAGGGGGCCCAGCCCCAGCATTTT. Protein product: CASSPLQGAQPQHF.

This chain joins TRBV7-2 and TRBJ2-7, with 7 bases aligning to TRBD2. CDR3 size: 15 residues. V lost 5 bases and J lost 4; bases outside the gene matches: 11. Germline assignment: CDR1 SGHTA and CDR2 FQGNSA. CDR3 amino acids: CASSPPGLPIYEQYF. In DNA, the CDR3 is TGTGCCAGCAGCCCCCCGGGACTACCGATTTACGAGCAGTACTTC.

The chain is built from TRBV7-2 and TRBJ2-3; 9 bases map to TRBD2. The CDR3 runs to 14 residues. J lost 0 bases, V lost 8 bases, and 3 bases had no gene match. Looked up from germline, CDR1 is SGHTA and CDR2 is FQGNSA. CDR3 residues: CASLAGTSTDTQYF. As DNA, the CDR3 is TGTGCCAGCCTAGCGGGGACGAGCACAGATACGCAGTATTTT.

The rearrangement links TRBV4-2 to TRBJ2-7; 9 nucleotides align to TRBD1. This CDR3 is built from 16 residues. Per the germline V gene, CDR1 is LGHNA and CDR2 is YNFKEQ. V lost 3 bases and J lost 0; bases outside the gene matches: 6. This chain's CDR3 is CASSQGQGDLSYEQYF. The CDR3 DNA reads as TGTGCCAGCAGCCAGGGACAGGGCGACCTCTCCTACGAGCAGTACTTC.